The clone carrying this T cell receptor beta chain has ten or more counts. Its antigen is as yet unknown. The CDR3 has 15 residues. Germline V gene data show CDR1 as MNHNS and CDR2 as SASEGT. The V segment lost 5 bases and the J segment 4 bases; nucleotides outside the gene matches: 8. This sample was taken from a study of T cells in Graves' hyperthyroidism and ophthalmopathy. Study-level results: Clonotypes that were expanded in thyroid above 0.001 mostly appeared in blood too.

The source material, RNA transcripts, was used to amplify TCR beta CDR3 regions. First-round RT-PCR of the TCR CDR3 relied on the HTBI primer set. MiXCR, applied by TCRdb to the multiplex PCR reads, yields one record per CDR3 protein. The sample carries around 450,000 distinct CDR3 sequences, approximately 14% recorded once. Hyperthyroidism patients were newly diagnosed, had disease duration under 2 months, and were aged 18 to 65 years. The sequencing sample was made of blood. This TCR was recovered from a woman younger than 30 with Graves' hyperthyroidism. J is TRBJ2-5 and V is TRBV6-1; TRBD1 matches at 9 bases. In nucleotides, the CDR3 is TGTGCCAGCAGTTACGGGACAGGGCTGGGAGAGACCCAGTACTTC. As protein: CASSYGTGLGETQYF.